These T cell receptor beta chains were read from a single sample in a study of blood T cell repertoires in COVID-19. Sequencing used immunoSEQ multiplex PCR; TCRdb keeps in-frame clones, though not all of them. The sample holds about 340,000 clones, 80% to 90% seen once. Sequenced sample: peripheral blood. These receptor sequences come from a man aged 25 to 40 with active or convalescent COVID-19. CDR3s leave out the opening cysteine and the closing phenylalanine or tryptophan.

V | CDR3
TRBV3-1/TRBV3-2 | ASSQGSGFRAF
TRBV19 | ASTPLGQDRLSYGYT
TRBV7-2 | ASSTAGTGYYNEQF
TRBV21-1 | ASSKGTGGGGETQY
TRBV7-2 | ASSFGLGGTSWAHNEQF
TRBV7-6 | ASRLGTSGRPSTDTQY
TRBV5-6 | ASSSFSGYEQY
TRBV30 | AWSSGSGKETQY
TRBV24-1 | ANFRVGGYNEQF
TRBV19 | ASNLGRELF
TRBV29-1 | SVLRQGIIYEQY
TRBV2 | ASSEDRGRGTEAF
TRBV19 | ASIIPRTPWGN
TRBV6-5 | ASSYSSRVNEQF
TRBV5-5 | ASSLKPWRQTRGNTEAF
TRBV10-3 | AISSLTGPNSPLH
TRBV28 | ALNWGEDGYT
TRBV7-8 | ASSLGLAGTNEQF
TRBV6-1 | ASSELTVYEQY
TRBV30 | AWSVAHRAYGYT
TRBV9 | ASSVGGSEGYEQY
TRBV5-1 | ASSLTSGRYEQY
TRBV5-1 | ASSLRQRTEAF
TRBV23-1 | ASSLGVAATNEKLF
TRBV4-2 | ASSQDSGQGRVDYGYT
TRBV15 | ATSRDQGWQPQH
TRBV6-5 | ASRPGQITNYGYT
TRBV2 | ASTKGVGMGQETQY
TRBV20-1 | SASITGGPVPNQPQH
TRBV12-3/TRBV12-4 | ASSVLNEQF
TRBV29-1 | SVVRDTEAF
TRBV9 | ASSSRDRANTEAF
TRBV5-1 | ASSPSHLNYGYT
TRBV4-1 | ASSQDLTSLYYGYT
TRBV7-2 | ASSLVGANSGNTIY
TRBV9 | ASSVPGREGNTIY
TRBV18 | ASSPRKAGLYYAEQY
TRBV10-3 | AISGRGQFNTEAF
TRBV4-2 | ASSQDLGTGTYEQY
TRBV30 | AWSADRPYGYT
TRBV6-5 | ASRGDGLALH
TRBV4-2 | ASSQSRAGSGGEETQY
TRBV7-8 | ASSLGGLEQY
TRBV19 | ASSNNSPLH
TRBV9 | ASRFPETGENVNEQF
TRBV29-1 | SVEGRAGGYNEQF
TRBV2 | ASNGGTGKF
TRBV2 | ASSERTVKNEKLF
TRBV18 | ASSQAGSEAF
TRBV18 | ASSPLAGGTTDTQY
TRBV29-1 | SASLAGAGGQY
TRBV10-3 | AITDGGYEQY
TRBV28 | ASTTEGATNEKLF
TRBV5-1 | ASSLASVGVNTEAF
TRBV5-1 | ASGPGGSGNEQF
TRBV10-3 | AISETGQGIQPQH
TRBV19 | ASSIGGGGQPQH
TRBV19 | ASRATTGANYGYT
TRBV19 | ASSSQGGTEAF